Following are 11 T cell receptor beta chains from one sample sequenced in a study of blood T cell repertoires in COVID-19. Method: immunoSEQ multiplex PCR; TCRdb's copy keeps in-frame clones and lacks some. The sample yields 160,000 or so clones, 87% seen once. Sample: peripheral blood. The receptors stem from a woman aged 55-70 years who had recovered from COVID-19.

In DNA form, the CDR3 reads TGTGCCAGCTCTCTTCAGAAAAGCAGGGGGAATCAGCCCCAGCATTTT. This sequence encodes CASSLQKSRGNQPQHF. This chain links TRBV18 with TRBJ1-5, with 7 bases that match TRBD1. Germline V gene data show CDR1 as KGHSH and CDR2 as LQKENI. J gave up 4 bases and V 6 bases, and 12 bases lay outside the gene matches. The CDR3 totals 16 residues.

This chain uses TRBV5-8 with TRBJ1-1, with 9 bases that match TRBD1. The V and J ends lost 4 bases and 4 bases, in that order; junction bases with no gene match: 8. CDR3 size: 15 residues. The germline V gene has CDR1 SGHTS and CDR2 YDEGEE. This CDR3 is CASSPQGARGTEAFF. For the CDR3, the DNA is TGTGCCAGCAGCCCACAGGGGGCTCGCGGCACTGAAGCTTTCTTT.

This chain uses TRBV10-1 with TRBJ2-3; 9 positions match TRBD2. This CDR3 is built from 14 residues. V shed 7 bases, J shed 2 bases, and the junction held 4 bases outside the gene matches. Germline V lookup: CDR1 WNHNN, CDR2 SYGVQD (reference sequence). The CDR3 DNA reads TGCGCCAGCATAAGACTAGCGGCCACAGATACGCAGTATTTT. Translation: CASIRLAATDTQYF.

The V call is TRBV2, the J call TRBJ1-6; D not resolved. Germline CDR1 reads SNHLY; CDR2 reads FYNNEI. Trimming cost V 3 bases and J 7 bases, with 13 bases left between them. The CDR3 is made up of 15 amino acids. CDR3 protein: CASSESLTGNSPLHF. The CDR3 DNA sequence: TGTGCCAGCAGTGAGTCGTTGACTGGGAATTCACCCCTCCACTTT.

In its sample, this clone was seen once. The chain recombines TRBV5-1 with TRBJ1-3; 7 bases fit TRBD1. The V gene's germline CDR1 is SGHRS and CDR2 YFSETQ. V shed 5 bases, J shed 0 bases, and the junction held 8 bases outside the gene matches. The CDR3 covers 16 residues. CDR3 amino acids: CASSPQGPSSGNTIYF. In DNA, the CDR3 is TGCGCCAGCAGTCCACAGGGGCCGAGCTCTGGAAACACCATATATTTT.

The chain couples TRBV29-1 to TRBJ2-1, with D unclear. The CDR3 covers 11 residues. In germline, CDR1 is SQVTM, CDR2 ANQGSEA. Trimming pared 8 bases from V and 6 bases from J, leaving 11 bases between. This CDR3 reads CSLSERNEQFF. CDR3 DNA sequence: TGCAGCCTGAGTGAGCGCAATGAGCAGTTCTTC.

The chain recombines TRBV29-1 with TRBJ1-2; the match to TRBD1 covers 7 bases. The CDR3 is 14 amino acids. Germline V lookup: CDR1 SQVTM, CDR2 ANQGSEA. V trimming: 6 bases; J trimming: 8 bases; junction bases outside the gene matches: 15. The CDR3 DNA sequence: TGCAGCGTGGATGGACAGGTCGCGGGGGGAGGCTACACCTTC. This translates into CSVDGQVAGGGYTF.

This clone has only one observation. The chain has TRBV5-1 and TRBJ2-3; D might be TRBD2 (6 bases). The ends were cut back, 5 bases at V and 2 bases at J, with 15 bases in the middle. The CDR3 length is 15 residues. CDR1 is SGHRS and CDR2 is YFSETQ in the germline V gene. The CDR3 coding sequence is TGCGCCAGCAGTCGAGCGGGTATTATCACAGATACGCAGTATTTT. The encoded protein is CASSRAGIITDTQYF. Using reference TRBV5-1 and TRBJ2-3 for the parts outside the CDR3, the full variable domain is KAGVTQTPRYLIKTRGQQVTLSCSPISGHRSVSWYQQTPGQGLQFLFEYFSETQRNKGNFPGRFSGRQFSNSRSEMNVSTLELGDSALYLCASSRAGIITDTQYFGPGTRLTVL.

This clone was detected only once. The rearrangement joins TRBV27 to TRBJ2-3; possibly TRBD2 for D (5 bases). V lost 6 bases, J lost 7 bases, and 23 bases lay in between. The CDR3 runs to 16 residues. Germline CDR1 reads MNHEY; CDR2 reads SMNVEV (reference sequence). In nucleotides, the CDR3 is TGTGCCAGCAGCCGTGACCGGGGAGCCCACACGAATACGCAGTATTTT. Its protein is CASSRDRGAHTNTQYF.

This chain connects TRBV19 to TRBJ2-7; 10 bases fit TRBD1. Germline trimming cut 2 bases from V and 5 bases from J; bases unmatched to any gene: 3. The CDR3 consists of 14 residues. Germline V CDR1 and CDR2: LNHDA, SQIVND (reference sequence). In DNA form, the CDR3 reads TGTGCCAGTAGTATACGACAGGGGGCTGACGAGCAGTACTTC. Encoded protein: CASSIRQGADEQYF.

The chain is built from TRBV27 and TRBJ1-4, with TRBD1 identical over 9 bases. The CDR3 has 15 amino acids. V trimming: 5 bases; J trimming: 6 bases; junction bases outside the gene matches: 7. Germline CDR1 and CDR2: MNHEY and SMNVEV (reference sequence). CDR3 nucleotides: TGTGCCAGCAGTGAGGCGGGACAGGGCTATGAAAAACTGTTTTTT. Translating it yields CASSEAGQGYEKLFF.